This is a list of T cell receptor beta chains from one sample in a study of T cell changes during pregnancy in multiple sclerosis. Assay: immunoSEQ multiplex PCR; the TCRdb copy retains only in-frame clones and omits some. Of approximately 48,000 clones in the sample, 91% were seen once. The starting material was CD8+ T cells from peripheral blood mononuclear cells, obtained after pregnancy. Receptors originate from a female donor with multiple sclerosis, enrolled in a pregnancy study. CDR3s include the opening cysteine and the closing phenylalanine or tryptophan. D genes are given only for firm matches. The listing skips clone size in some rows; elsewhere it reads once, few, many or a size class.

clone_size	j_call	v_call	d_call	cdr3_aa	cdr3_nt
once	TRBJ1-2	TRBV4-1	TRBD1	CASSQEKTGVGNYGHTF	TGCGCCAGCAGCCAAGAGAAAACAGGGGTCGGGAACTATGGCCACACCTTC
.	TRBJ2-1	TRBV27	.	CASSLGFGDNEQFF	TGTGCCAGCAGTTTGGGTTTCGGGGACAATGAGCAGTTCTTC
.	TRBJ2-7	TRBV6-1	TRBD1	CASDRQGTVNYEQYF	TGTGCCAGCGATCGACAGGGGACGGTGAACTACGAGCAGTACTTC
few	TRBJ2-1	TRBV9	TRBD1	CASRRTGAYNEQFF	TGTGCCAGCAGAAGGACAGGGGCCTACAATGAGCAGTTCTTC
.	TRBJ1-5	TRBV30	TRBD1	CAWGQGAVNQPQHF	TGTGCCTGGGGACAGGGGGCGGTCAATCAGCCCCAGCATTTT
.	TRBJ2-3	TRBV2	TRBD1	CASSADDLAGTGKDTQYF	TGTGCCAGCAGTGCTGATGACTTAGCCGGGACAGGGAAAGATACGCAGTATTTT
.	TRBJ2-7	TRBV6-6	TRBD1	CASRGDSWSYEQYF	TGTGCCAGCAGGGGGGACAGTTGGTCCTACGAGCAGTACTTC
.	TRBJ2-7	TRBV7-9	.	CASSPEVLYEQYF	TGTGCCAGCAGTCCCGAGGTTCTCTACGAGCAGTACTTC
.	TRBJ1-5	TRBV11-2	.	CASSLTGINQPQHF	TGTGCCAGCAGCCTGACAGGAATCAATCAGCCCCAGCATTTT
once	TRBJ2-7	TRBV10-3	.	CAISDGEEQYF	TGTGCCATCAGTGACGGAGAAGAGCAGTACTTC
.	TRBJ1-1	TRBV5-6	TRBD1	CASSLGTGALGGTEAFF	TGTGCCAGCAGCTTGGGGACAGGGGCACTTGGGGGCACTGAAGCTTTCTTT
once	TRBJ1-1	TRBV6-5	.	CASSSRVWTEAFF	TGTGCCAGCAGCAGCAGGGTATGGACTGAAGCTTTCTTT
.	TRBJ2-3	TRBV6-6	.	CASSYLWATDTQYF	TGTGCCAGCAGTTACTTATGGGCCACAGATACGCAGTATTTT
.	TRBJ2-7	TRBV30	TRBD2	CACLSGRATYEQYF	TGTGCCTGTCTTAGCGGGAGGGCGACCTACGAGCAGTACTTC
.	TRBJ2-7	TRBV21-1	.	CASSKRSSTYEQYF	TGTGCCAGCAGCAAACGGTCATCCACCTACGAGCAGTACTTC
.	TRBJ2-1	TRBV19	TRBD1	CASTLFGAGGSYNEQFF	TGTGCCAGTACTCTCTTTGGGGCAGGGGGTTCCTACAATGAGCAGTTCTTC
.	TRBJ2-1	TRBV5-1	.	CASSLTGGPSNEQFF	TGCGCCAGCAGCTTAACCGGGGGGCCCTCCAATGAGCAGTTCTTC
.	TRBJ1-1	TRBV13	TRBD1	CASSYGQGRGTEAFF	TGTGCCAGCAGCTATGGACAGGGACGCGGCACTGAAGCTTTCTTT
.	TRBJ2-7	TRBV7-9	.	CASSPTGSYEQYF	TGTGCCAGCAGCCCCACAGGGTCCTACGAGCAGTACTTC
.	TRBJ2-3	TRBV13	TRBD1	CASRWTGAKSDTQYF	TGTGCCAGCCGGTGGACAGGGGCAAAGTCAGATACGCAGTATTTT
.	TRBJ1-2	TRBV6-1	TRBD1	CASSEKRDRTYGYTF	TGTGCCAGCAGTGAAAAGCGGGACAGGACCTATGGCTACACCTTC
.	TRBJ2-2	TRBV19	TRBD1	CASLRDRVNTGELFF	TGTGCCAGCCTCCGGGACAGGGTAAACACCGGGGAGCTGTTTTTT
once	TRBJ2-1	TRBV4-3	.	CASSQDLGIGANEQFF	TGCGCCAGCAGCCAAGATTTGGGGATAGGGGCAAATGAGCAGTTCTTC
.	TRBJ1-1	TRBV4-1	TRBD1	CASSQDWGQGLYGDTEAFF	TGCGCCAGCAGCCAAGATTGGGGACAGGGGCTCTACGGGGACACTGAAGCTTTCTTT
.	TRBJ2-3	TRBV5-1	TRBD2	CASSLSGRETRWYF	TGCGCCAGCAGCTTGTCGGGGCGGGAGACCCGCTGGTATTTT
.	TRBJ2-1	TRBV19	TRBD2	CASGPGGSYNEQFF	TGTGCCAGTGGGCCGGGGGGCTCCTACAATGAGCAGTTCTTC
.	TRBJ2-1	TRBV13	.	CASSHRAGLYEQFF	TGTGCCAGCAGCCACAGGGCCGGCCTTTATGAGCAGTTCTTC
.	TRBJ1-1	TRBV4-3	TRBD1	CASSSKPGGTEAFF	TGCGCCAGCAGCTCCAAGCCAGGGGGCACTGAAGCTTTCTTT
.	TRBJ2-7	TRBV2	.	CASSGTGSYEQYF	TGTGCCAGCAGTGGTACAGGGTCCTACGAGCAGTACTTC
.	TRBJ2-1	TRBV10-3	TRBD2	CAIRTSGRSYNEQFF	TGTGCCATCAGGACTAGCGGGAGGTCGTACAATGAGCAGTTCTTC
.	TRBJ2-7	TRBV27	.	CASSFTGQGSYEQYF	TGTGCCAGCAGTTTCACAGGGCAGGGCTCCTACGAGCAGTACTTC